Shown below are 18 T cell receptor beta chains from a single sample sequenced in a study of T cell responses to AZD1222 COVID-19 vaccine. Here immunoSEQ multiplex PCR was the method, and the copy in TCRdb shows in-frame clones only, minus some. The data hold about 170,000 clones, with 90% observed a single time. Source: peripheral blood, taken on day 0 of AZD1222 vaccination. The receptors here all came from an adult in good health.

The V and J genes are TRBV11-3 and TRBJ2-1, with 10 bases that match TRBD2. Germline V gene data show CDR1 as SGHNT and CDR2 as YENEEA. This CDR3 spans 17 amino acids. V shed 4 bases, J shed 7 bases, and the junction held 13 bases outside the gene matches. The CDR3 loop is CASSSLVKRGGDNEQFF. In DNA, the CDR3 is TGTGCCAGCAGCTCCCTGGTTAAGCGGGGGGGGGATAATGAGCAGTTCTTC. The variable domain in full, completed from reference TRBV11-3 and TRBJ2-1, reads EAGVVQSPRYKIIEKKQPVAFWCNPISGHNTLYWYLQNLGQGPELLIRYENEEAVDDSQLPKDRFSAERLKGVDSTLKIQPAELGDSAVYLCASSSLVKRGGDNEQFFGPGTRLTVL.

The chain has TRBV5-1 and TRBJ1-5; unclear D gene. CDR3 size: 14 residues. CDR1 SGHRS and CDR2 YFSETQ come from the germline V gene. Trimming cost V 0 bases and J 3 bases, with 7 bases left between them. CDR3 DNA sequence: TGCGCCAGCAGCTTGGAGAATCCCAATCAGCCCCAGCATTTT. This translates into CASSLENPNQPQHF.

This chain uses TRBV7-3 with TRBJ2-1, with D possibly called TRBD1 or TRBD2 (6 bases each). Germline V CDR1 and CDR2: SGHTA, FQGTGA. Trimming cost V 0 bases and J 6 bases, with 33 bases left between them. The CDR3 contains 22 residues. CDR3 region: CASSLTPIPGQNTGRGRNEQFF. The CDR3 coding sequence is TGTGCCAGCAGCTTAACGCCTATCCCGGGACAAAACACGGGGCGGGGACGCAATGAGCAGTTCTTC.

This clone has just one count. The rearrangement links TRBV5-6 to TRBJ2-7; D is ambiguous. The CDR3 sequence is 11 residues long. Germline V gene sequence: CDR1 SGHDT, CDR2 YYEEEE. V lost 5 bases and J lost 3, with 6 bases in between. The CDR3 is CASRGNYEQYF. CDR3 in DNA: TGTGCCAGCAGGGGGAACTACGAGCAGTACTTC.

This chain links TRBV9 with TRBJ1-5; a possible D gene is TRBD1 (5 bases). This CDR3 comprises 14 residues. V lost 3 bases, J lost 5 bases, and 12 bases lay in between. Germline assignment: CDR1 SGDLS and CDR2 YYNGEE. In DNA, the CDR3 is TGTGCCAGCAGCGCGCGACAGATTGATCAGCCCCAGCATTTT. Its protein is CASSARQIDQPQHF.

This chain links TRBV4-3 with TRBJ1-4; D is uncertain. Trimming removed 0 bases at V and 6 bases at J, with 14 bases between. The CDR3 spans 16 residues. CDR1 is LGHNA and CDR2 is YSLEER in the germline V gene. CDR3 nucleotides: TGCGCCAGCAGCCAAGACCCCGTGGGAGTTGATGAAAAACTGTTTTTT. Protein: CASSQDPVGVDEKLFF.

The chain couples TRBV19 to TRBJ2-3; 7 bases are shared with TRBD2. Losses at the gene ends were 3 bases for V and 3 bases for J; bases not matched to a gene: 12. The CDR3 is 17 amino acids. Germline V gene lookup returns CDR1 LNHDA and CDR2 SQIVND (reference sequence). This CDR3 reads CASSINLVGGVTDTQYF. CDR3 sequence (DNA): TGTGCCAGTAGTATTAATCTAGTGGGGGGGGTGACAGATACGCAGTATTTT.

The chain recombines TRBV3-1 (or the pseudogene TRBV3-2) with TRBJ1-5; D gene ambiguous. The germline gives CDR1 LGHDT, CDR2 YNNKEL (reference sequence). The CDR3 length is 15 residues. V was cut by 1 base and J by 6 bases, with 13 bases left in between. CDR3 sequence reads: CASSQVAGSGQPQHF. The CDR3 region has the DNA TGTGCCAGCAGCCAAGTCGCGGGGTCGGGTCAGCCCCAGCATTTT.

This clone was detected only once. The chain joins TRBV23-1 to TRBJ1-4; D might be TRBD1 (5 bases). TRBV23-1 is classed as an ORF, of uncertain function. The CDR3 runs to 15 residues. Trimming stripped 0 bases from V and 8 bases from J, with 13 bases between. CDR3 sequence reads: CASSQSGQWVEKLFF. CDR3 nucleotides: TGCGCCAGCAGTCAATCGGGGCAGTGGGTGGAAAAACTGTTTTTT.

This clone appeared a few times. The chain uses TRBV7-2 and TRBJ2-2, with 8 bases fitting TRBD2. CDR3 length: 14 residues. Losses at the gene ends were 4 bases for V and 7 bases for J; bases not matched to a gene: 5. Germline CDR1 SGHTA, CDR2 FQGNSA. The CDR3 DNA sequence: TGTGCCAGCAGCTCCGGGACTAGGAGCGGGGAGCTGTTTTTT. It translates to CASSSGTRSGELFF.

V usage is TRBV2 and J usage is TRBJ2-3, with D perhaps matching TRBD2 (7 bases). Germline V CDR1 and CDR2: SNHLY, FYNNEI. This CDR3 contains 14 residues. Trimming removed 4 bases from V and 6 bases from J, with 14 bases in between. Here the CDR3 DNA reads TGTGCCAGCAGTGCGGGGGGCGCCTGGGATACGCAGTATTTT. As protein: CASSAGGAWDTQYF.

The table lists this clone with a count of one. The rearrangement links TRBV6-5 to TRBJ2-7, with TRBD2 as a possible D gene (6 bases). V was clipped by 0 bases and J by 3 bases, with 9 bases between them. Germline lookup yields CDR1 MNHEY and CDR2 SVGAGI. The CDR3 extends over 14 amino acids. CDR3 sequence (DNA): TGTGCCAGCAGTTACTCGGAGGGCGACTACGAGCAGTACTTC. This sequence encodes CASSYSEGDYEQYF.

CDR3 loop: CASSEFETDPLETQYF. The CDR3 DNA is TGTGCCAGCAGTGAATTTGAGACAGACCCATTAGAGACCCAGTACTTC. The chain is built from TRBV6-1 and TRBJ2-5; perhaps TRBD1 as D (5 bases). This CDR3 is 16 amino acids long. Germline lookup yields CDR1 MNHNS and CDR2 SASEGT. Trimming removed 2 bases from V and 4 bases from J, with 17 bases in between.

This clone was recorded a few times. V and J are TRBV19 and TRBJ2-5; possibly TRBD2 for D (6 bases). The CDR3 covers 16 residues. From germline, CDR1 is LNHDA and CDR2 SQIVND (reference sequence). Trimming removed 3 bases from V and 2 bases from J, with 16 bases in between. CDR3 sequence: CASSIGVAAPQETQYF. The CDR3 DNA is TGTGCCAGTAGTATTGGTGTAGCGGCTCCTCAAGAGACCCAGTACTTC.

CDR3 bases: TGTGCCACTGAGAACGGTGGTACCGAAGAGACCCAGTACTTC. Protein product: CATENGGTEETQYF. V and J are TRBV15 and TRBJ2-5; D gene uncertain. Germline V gene sequence: CDR1 LNHNV, CDR2 YYDKDF (reference sequence). V lost 9 bases to trimming and J lost 3 bases, with 17 bases between them. This CDR3 has 14 amino acids.

The chain employs TRBV2 and TRBJ2-5, with D possibly TRBD2 on 6 matching bases. Germline lookup yields CDR1 SNHLY and CDR2 FYNNEI. V was clipped by 6 bases and J by 4 bases, with 12 bases between them. The CDR3 has 13 residues. In DNA form, the CDR3 reads TGTGCCAGCAGCACCGGACTAACAGAGACCCAGTACTTC. This translates into CASSTGLTETQYF.

This rearrangement joins TRBV7-2 to TRBJ1-5; no reliable D call. This CDR3 has 11 residues. Germline V gene lookup returns CDR1 SGHTA and CDR2 FQGNSA. Trimming left V 7 bases short and J 9 bases short, with 10 bases between. CDR3 nucleotides: TGTGCCAGCAATCCACCTGGGCCCCAGCATTTT. It is translated as CASNPPGPQHF.

The V gene is TRBV5-1, the J gene TRBJ1-6, with D uncertain. Deletions cut 6 bases from V and 7 bases from J, with 14 bases between. In germline, CDR1 is SGHRS, CDR2 YFSETQ. This CDR3 comprises 14 residues. The CDR3 loop reads CASTPDGVNSPLHF. The CDR3 DNA reads TGCGCCAGCACACCGGACGGAGTCAATTCACCCCTCCACTTT.